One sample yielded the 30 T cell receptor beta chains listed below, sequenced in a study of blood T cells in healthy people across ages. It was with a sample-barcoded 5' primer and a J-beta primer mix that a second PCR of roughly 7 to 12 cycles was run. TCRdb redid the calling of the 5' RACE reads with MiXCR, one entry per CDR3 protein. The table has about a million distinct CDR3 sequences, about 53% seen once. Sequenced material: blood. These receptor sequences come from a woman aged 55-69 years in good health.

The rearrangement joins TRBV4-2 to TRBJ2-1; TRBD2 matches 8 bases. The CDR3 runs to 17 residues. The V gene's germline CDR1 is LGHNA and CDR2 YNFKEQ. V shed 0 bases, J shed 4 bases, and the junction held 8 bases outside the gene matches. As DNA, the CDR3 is TGTGCCAGCAGCCAAGATCCGGGGGGGAGTAGGTACAATGAGCAGTTCTTC. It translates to CASSQDPGGSRYNEQFF.

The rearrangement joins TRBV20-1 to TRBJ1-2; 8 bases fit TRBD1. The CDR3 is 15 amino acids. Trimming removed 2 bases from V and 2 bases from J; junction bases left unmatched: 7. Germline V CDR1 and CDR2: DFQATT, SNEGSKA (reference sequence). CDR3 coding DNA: TGCAGTGCTAGACGTGTCGGACAGGGAAACTATGGCTACACCTTC. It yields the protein CSARRVGQGNYGYTF.

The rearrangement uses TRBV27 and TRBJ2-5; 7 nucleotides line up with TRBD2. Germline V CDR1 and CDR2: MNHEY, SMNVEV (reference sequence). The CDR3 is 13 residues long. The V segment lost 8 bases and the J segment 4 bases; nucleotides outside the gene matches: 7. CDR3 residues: CASWRGYGETQYF. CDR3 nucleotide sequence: TGTGCCAGCTGGCGGGGGTATGGAGAGACCCAGTACTTC.

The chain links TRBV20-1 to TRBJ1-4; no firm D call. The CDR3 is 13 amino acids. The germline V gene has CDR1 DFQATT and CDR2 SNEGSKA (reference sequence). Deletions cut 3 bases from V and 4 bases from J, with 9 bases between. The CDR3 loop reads CSARSQINEKLFF. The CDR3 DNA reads TGCAGTGCTAGGTCACAGATTAATGAAAAACTGTTTTTT.

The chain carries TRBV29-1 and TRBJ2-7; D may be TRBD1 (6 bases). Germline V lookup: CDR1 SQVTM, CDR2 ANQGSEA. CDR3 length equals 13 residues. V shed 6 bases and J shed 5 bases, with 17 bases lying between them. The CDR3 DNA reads TGCAGCGTAACTCACAGGGCCGCCAACGAGCAGTACTTC. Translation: CSVTHRAANEQYF.

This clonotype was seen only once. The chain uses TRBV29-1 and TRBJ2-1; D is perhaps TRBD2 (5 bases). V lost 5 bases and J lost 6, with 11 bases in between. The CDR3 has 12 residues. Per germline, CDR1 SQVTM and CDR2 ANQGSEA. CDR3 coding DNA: TGCAGCGTTTCCTCCCGGGGCAATGAGCAGTTCTTC. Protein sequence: CSVSSRGNEQFF.

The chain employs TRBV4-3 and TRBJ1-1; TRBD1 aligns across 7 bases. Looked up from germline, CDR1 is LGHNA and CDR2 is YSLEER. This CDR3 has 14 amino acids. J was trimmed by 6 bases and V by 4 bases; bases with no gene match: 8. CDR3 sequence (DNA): TGCGCCAGCAGCCGGTCGGGAGGGGGCTCTGAAGCTTTCTTT. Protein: CASSRSGGGSEAFF.

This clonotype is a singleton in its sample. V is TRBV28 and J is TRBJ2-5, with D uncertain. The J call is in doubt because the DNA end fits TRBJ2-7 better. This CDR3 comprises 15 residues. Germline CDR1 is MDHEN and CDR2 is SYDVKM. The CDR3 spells CASRDPLSYYYEQYF. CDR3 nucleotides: TGTGCCAGCAGGGATCCCCTCTCCTATTATTACGAGCAGTACTTC.

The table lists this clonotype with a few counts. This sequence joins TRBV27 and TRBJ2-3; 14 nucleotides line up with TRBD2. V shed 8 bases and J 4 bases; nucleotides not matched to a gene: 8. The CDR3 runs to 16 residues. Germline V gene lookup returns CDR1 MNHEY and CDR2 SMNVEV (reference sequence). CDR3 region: CASVPGTSGRADTQYF. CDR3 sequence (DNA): TGTGCCAGCGTCCCCGGGACTAGCGGGAGAGCAGATACGCAGTATTTT.

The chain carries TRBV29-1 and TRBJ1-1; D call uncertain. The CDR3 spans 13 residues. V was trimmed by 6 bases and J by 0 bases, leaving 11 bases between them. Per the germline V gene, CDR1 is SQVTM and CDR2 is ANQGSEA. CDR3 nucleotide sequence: TGCAGCGTCGGGGAACGGGTGAACACTGAAGCTTTCTTT. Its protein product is CSVGERVNTEAFF.

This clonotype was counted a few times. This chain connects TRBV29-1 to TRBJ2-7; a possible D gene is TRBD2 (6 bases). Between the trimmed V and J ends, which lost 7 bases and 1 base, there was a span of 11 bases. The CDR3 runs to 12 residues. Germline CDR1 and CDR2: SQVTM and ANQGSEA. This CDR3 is CSGGEKSYEQYF. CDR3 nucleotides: TGCAGCGGCGGGGAAAAATCCTACGAGCAGTACTTC.

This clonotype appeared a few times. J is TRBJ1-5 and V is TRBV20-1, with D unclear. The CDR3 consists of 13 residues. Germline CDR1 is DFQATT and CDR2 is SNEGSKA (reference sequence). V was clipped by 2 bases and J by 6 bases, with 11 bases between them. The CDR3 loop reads CSARRSGRQPQHF. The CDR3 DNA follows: TGCAGTGCTAGACGTAGTGGGCGTCAGCCCCAGCATTTT.

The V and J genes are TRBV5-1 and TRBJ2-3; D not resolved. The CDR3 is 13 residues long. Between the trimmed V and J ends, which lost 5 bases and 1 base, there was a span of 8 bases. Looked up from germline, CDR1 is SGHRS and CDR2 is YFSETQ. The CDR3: CASSPKGTDTQYF. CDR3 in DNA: TGCGCCAGCAGTCCCAAGGGCACAGATACGCAGTATTTT.

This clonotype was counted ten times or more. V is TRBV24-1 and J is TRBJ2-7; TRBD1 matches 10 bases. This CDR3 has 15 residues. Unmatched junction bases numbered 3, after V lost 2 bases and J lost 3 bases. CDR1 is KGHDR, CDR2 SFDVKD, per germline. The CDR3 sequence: CATSDSRDRGYEQYF. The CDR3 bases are TGTGCCACCAGTGATTCCCGGGACAGGGGCTACGAGCAGTACTTC.

For the CDR3, the DNA is TGTGCCAGCAGTTTTATCGGTCTCCGGATTCGACAGGGAAACGATAGCAATCAGCCCCAGCATTTT. It encodes CASSFIGLRIRQGNDSNQPQHF. The V gene is TRBV12-3 or TRBV12-4, the J gene TRBJ1-5, with 7 bases lining up with TRBD1. Trimming took 3 bases from V and 0 from J; bases not matched to a gene: 23. CDR3 size: 22 residues.

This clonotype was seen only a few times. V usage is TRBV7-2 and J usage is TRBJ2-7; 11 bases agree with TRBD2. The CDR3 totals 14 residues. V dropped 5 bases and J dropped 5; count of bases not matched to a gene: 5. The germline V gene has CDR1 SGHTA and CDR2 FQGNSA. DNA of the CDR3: TGTGCCAGCAGCATCACTAGCGGGAGTAACGAGCAGTACTTC. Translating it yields CASSITSGSNEQYF.

CDR3 DNA: TGTGCCAGCAGCCGCGAGTCTTTGGAGACCCAGTACTTC. Protein sequence: CASSRESLETQYF. The chain uses TRBV4-2 and TRBJ2-5; no clear D. The germline V and J ends were trimmed by 4 bases and 5 bases, with 11 bases remaining between them. The CDR3 length is 13 residues. CDR1 LGHNA and CDR2 YNFKEQ come from the germline V gene.

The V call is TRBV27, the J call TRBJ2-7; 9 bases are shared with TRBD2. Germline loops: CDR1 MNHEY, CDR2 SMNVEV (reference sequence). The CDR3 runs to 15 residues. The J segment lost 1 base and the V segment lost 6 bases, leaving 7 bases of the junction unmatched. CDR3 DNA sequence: TGTGCCAGCAGGTTGGCTAGCGGGGCGTCCTACGAGCAGTACTTC. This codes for CASRLASGASYEQYF.

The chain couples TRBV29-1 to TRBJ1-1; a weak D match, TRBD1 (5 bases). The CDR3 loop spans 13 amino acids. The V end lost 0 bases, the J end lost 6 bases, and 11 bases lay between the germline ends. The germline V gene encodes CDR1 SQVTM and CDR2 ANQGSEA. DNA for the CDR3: TGCAGCGTTGAAGAAGTGCGGGGCGCTGAAGCTTTCTTT. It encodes CSVEEVRGAEAFF. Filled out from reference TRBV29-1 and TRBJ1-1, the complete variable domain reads SAVISQKPSRDICQRGTSLTIQCQVDSQVTMMFWYRQQPGQSLTLIATANQGSEATYESGFVIDKFPISRPNLTFSTLTVSNMSPEDSSIYLCSVEEVRGAEAFFGQGTRLTVV.

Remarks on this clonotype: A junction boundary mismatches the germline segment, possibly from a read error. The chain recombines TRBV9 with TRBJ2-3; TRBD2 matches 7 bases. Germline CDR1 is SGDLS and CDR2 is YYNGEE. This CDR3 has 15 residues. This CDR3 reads CVSSGVSGGVDTQYF. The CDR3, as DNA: TGTGTCAGCAGCGGGGTTAGCGGAGGGGTAGATACGCAGTATTTT.

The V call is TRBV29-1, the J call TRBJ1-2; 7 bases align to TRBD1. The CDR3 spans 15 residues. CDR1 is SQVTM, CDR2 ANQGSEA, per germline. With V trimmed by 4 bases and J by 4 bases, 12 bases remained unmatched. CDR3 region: CSVGAQTGTFYGYTF. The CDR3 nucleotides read TGCAGCGTTGGCGCCCAGACAGGGACTTTCTATGGCTACACCTTC.

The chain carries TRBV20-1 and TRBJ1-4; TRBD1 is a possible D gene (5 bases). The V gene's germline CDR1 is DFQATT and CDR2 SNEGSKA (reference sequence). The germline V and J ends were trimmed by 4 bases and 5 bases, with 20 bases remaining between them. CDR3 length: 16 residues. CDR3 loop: CSATGQGKGQNEKLFF. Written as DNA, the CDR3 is TGCAGTGCTACGGGGCAGGGAAAGGGTCAGAATGAAAAACTGTTTTTT.

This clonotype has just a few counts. CDR3 residues: CSAAAGGPFNEQFF. The CDR3 DNA reads as TGCAGTGCTGCAGCGGGAGGGCCTTTCAATGAGCAGTTCTTC. The rearrangement links TRBV20-1 to TRBJ2-1, with 10 bases identical to TRBD2. This CDR3 contains 14 residues. Germline loops: CDR1 DFQATT, CDR2 SNEGSKA (reference sequence). The V and J ends lost 5 bases and 6 bases, in that order; junction bases with no gene match: 7.

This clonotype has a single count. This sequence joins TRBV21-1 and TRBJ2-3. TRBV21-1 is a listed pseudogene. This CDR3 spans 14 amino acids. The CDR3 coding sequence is TGTGCCAGCAGCAAAAGTAATAGCACAGATACGCAGTATTTT. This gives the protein CASSKSNSTDTQYF.

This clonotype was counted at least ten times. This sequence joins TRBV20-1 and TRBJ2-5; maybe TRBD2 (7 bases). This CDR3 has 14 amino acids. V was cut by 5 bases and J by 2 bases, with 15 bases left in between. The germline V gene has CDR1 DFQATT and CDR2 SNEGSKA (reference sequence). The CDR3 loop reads CSAGGGASQETQYF. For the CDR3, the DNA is TGCAGTGCTGGGGGGGGCGCGAGTCAAGAGACCCAGTACTTC.

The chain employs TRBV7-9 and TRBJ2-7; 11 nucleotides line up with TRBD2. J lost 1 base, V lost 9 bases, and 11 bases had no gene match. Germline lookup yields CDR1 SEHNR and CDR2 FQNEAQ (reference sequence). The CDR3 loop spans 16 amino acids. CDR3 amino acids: CASSTSGRGGSYEQYF. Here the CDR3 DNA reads TGTGCCAGTTCTACTAGCGGGAGAGGTGGTTCCTACGAGCAGTACTTC.

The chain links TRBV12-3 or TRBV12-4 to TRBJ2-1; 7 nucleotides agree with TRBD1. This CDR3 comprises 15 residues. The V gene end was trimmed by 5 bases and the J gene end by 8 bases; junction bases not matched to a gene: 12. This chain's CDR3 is CASSLRQGRDDEQFF. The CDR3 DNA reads TGTGCCAGCAGTCTACGACAGGGACGAGACGATGAGCAGTTCTTC.

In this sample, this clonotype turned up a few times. CDR3 sequence reads: CASSLNSGVVYNEQYF. The CDR3 DNA reads as TGCGCCAGCAGCCTAAATAGCGGAGTCGTATACAATGAGCAGTACTTC. V usage is TRBV5-1 and J usage is TRBJ2-7; TRBD2 is a possible D gene (6 bases). The V end lost 4 bases, the J end lost 7 bases, and 24 bases lay between the germline ends. The germline gives CDR1 SGHRS, CDR2 YFSETQ. This CDR3 spans 16 amino acids.

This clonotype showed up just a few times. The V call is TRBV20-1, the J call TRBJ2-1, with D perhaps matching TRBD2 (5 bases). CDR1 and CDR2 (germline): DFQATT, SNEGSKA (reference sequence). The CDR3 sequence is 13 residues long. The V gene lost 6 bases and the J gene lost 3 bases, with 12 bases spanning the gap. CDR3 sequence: CSARDRDYNEQFF. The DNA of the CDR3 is TGCAGTGCCCGCGACCGGGACTACAATGAGCAGTTCTTC.

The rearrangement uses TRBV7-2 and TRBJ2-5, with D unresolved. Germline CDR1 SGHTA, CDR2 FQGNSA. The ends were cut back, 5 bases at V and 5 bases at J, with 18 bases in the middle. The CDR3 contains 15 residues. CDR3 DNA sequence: TGTGCCAGCAGCCCAAAGCCAAGTTTAATGGAGACCCAGTACTTC. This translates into CASSPKPSLMETQYF.